The sequence of this T cell receptor (beta chain) was determined in a study of cytomegalovirus exposure and HLA in healthy donors. Study findings and constraints: One later analysis reportedly identified an Asian-associated ancestry cluster that showed fewer N-insertions than the roughly 720-donor mean.

Concerning this clone itself: Its antigen remains unknown.

60 Vbeta and 13 Jbeta primers were used in PCR. The data were produced by immunoSEQ multiplex PCR, yet TCRdb's version contains in-frame clones alone and is incomplete. This sample has approximately 140,000 clones, with roughly 80% found just once. The CDR3 is 13 amino acids. V was trimmed by 8 bases and J by 1 base, leaving 11 bases between them. Looked up from germline, CDR1 is SEHNR and CDR2 is FQNEAQ (reference sequence). Material: PBMCs. The chain joins TRBV7-9 to TRBJ1-1; tentatively, D is TRBD1 (5 bases). This TCR was recovered from a female donor in good health and CMV-seronegative. This CDR3 is CASVRQRNTEAFF. CDR3 sequence (DNA): TGTGCCAGCGTCCGACAGAGGAACACTGAAGCTTTCTTT.